This T cell receptor (beta chain) was profiled in a study of T cells in Graves' hyperthyroidism and ophthalmopathy. With V trimmed by 6 bases and J by 6 bases, 9 bases remained unmatched. This CDR3 contains 15 residues. Germline V lookup: CDR1 SGHVS, CDR2 FNYEAQ. RNA transcripts provided the source from which TCR beta CDR3 regions were amplified. HTBI primers were the set used in a first-round RT-PCR of the TCR CDR3. From the multiplex PCR reads, TCRdb called clonotypes with MiXCR, one entry per CDR3 protein. Of approximately 700,000 distinct CDR3 sequences in the sample, 45% were seen once. This clonotype was observed many times.

Sequenced sample: peripheral blood or thyroid tissue (not recorded which). This sequence was found in an adult man with Graves' disease, either hyperthyroidism or ophthalmopathy (not recorded which). The chain couples TRBV7-6 to TRBJ1-4, with 8 bases that match TRBD1. This chain's CDR3 is CASSRGQGIHEKLFF. The CDR3 DNA is TGTGCCAGCAGTCGAGGACAGGGAATTCATGAAAAACTGTTTTTT. The variable domain in full, with the rest retrieved from reference TRBV7-6 and TRBJ1-4, is GAGVSQSPRYKVTKRGQDVALRCDPISGHVSLYWYRQALGQGPEFLTYFNYEAQQDKSGLPNDRFSAERPEGSISTLTIQRTEQRDSAMYRCASSRGQGIHEKLFFGSGTQLSVL.